This TCR beta chain originates from a study of blood T cell repertoires in COVID-19. Study details: Researchers got acute and convalescent COVID-19 samples from the United States, Italy and Spain. The cDNA or gDNA used as material had been derived from T cells, B-cell-depleted T cells, or PBMCs.

As originally analysed: Amplification with reference gene primers provided the estimates of nucleated cell counts. Clones were read by immunoSEQ multiplex PCR, and TCRdb kept only the in-frame ones, dropping some. That table gives V, J and clone size, and the DNA gave D and trimming. The data contain about 130,000 clones, roughly nine tenths of them singletons. The CDR3 sequence is 15 residues long. J was trimmed by 3 bases and V by 7 bases; bases with no gene match: 7. From germline, CDR1 is LNHDA and CDR2 SQIVND (reference sequence). The sample was peripheral blood. The sequence derives from a man between 45 and 60 years old with active COVID-19. V and J are TRBV19 and TRBJ2-1; TRBD1 matches at 9 bases. CDR3 coding DNA: TGTGCCAGTAACCCGGGACAGGGCATCTACAATGAGCAGTTCTTC. Protein product: CASNPGQGIYNEQFF.